These 28 T cell receptor beta chains share one sample of origin, sequenced in a study of blood T cell repertoires in COVID-19. Measured with immunoSEQ multiplex PCR; TCRdb has only the in-frame clones, and not every one. The sample has some 350,000 clones, 88% seen once; the top ten hold approximately 7.4%. The sample comprised peripheral blood. These receptors came from a woman between 65 and 79 years old with COVID-19, enrolled during active disease.

The chain carries TRBV27 and TRBJ1-1; 7 bases are a match to TRBD1. Per the germline V gene, CDR1 is MNHEY and CDR2 is SMNVEV (reference sequence). V lost 3 bases, J lost 6 bases, and 7 bases stayed unmatched. There are 14 residues in the CDR3. The CDR3 nucleotides read TGTGCCAGCAGTTTGGGACAGATAGGGGCTGAAGCTTTCTTT. Protein sequence: CASSLGQIGAEAFF.

V is TRBV24-1 and J is TRBJ1-4; D gene uncertain. Germline CDR1 and CDR2: KGHDR and SFDVKD. This CDR3 is built from 16 residues. Trimming took off 1 base at V and 0 bases at J, with 8 bases between the two ends. The CDR3 loop is CATSDFPNATNEKLFF. The CDR3 nucleotides are TGTGCCACCAGTGATTTCCCCAATGCAACTAATGAAAAACTGTTTTTT.

This rearrangement joins TRBV2 to TRBJ1-2, with 11 bases lining up with TRBD1. The V segment lost 2 bases and the J segment 1 base; nucleotides outside the gene matches: 3. Germline V lookup: CDR1 SNHLY, CDR2 FYNNEI. This CDR3 is built from 16 residues. CDR3 in DNA: TGTGCCAGCAGTGAATGGACAGGGGGCGTTAACTATGGCTACACCTTC. Protein product: CASSEWTGGVNYGYTF.

The genes are TRBV3-1 (or the pseudogene TRBV3-2) and TRBJ2-7; perhaps TRBD2 as D (6 bases). The V gene's germline CDR1 is LGHDT and CDR2 YNNKEL (reference sequence). Trimming removed 4 bases from V and 0 bases from J, with 10 bases in between. CDR3 length equals 14 residues. The CDR3 region has the DNA TGTGCCAGCAGCCCCGGCGGGGCCTCCTACGAGCAGTACTTC. The encoded protein is CASSPGGASYEQYF.

The chain couples TRBV28 to TRBJ1-6, with a tentative D call TRBD1 (5 bases). The CDR3 length is 14 residues. Deletions cut 5 bases from V and 4 bases from J, with 9 bases between. The germline V gene has CDR1 MDHEN and CDR2 SYDVKM. The CDR3 loop reads CASSHDRYNSPLHF. The CDR3 region has the DNA TGTGCCAGCAGTCACGACAGATATAATTCACCCCTCCACTTT.

The rearrangement links TRBV6-2 or TRBV6-3 to TRBJ2-7; 7 positions agree with TRBD2. There are 14 residues in the CDR3. CDR1 and CDR2 from the germline V gene are MNHEY and SVGEGT. Trimming cost V 0 bases and J 6 bases; bases outside gene matches: 5. CDR3 protein: CASSYSTSGVEQYF. Written as DNA, the CDR3 is TGTGCCAGCAGTTACTCGACCAGCGGGGTCGAGCAGTACTTC.

The chain carries TRBV19 and TRBJ2-4, with TRBD1 as a possible D gene (6 bases). The V end was cut by 2 bases, the J end by 1 base, with 9 bases between. Per the germline V gene, CDR1 is LNHDA and CDR2 is SQIVND (reference sequence). This CDR3 region has 15 residues. Here the CDR3 DNA reads TGTGCCAGTAGTATAATGGGGGCGGCCAAAAACATTCAGTACTTC. It codes for CASSIMGAAKNIQYF.

The table lists this clone with a count of one. The chain has TRBV30 and TRBJ2-2; D may be TRBD1 (6 bases). This CDR3 contains 14 residues. V was shortened by 4 bases and J by 4 bases, with 13 bases between the two germline ends. Germline lookup yields CDR1 GTSNPN and CDR2 SVGIG (reference sequence). CDR3 nucleotides: TGTGCCTGGACTCCCGGGACAACCACCGGGGAGCTGTTTTTT. It is translated as CAWTPGTTTGELFF.

This chain joins TRBV2 and TRBJ2-4; no clear D gene. The V end lost 6 bases, the J end lost 0 bases, and 15 bases lay between the germline ends. CDR1 is SNHLY, CDR2 FYNNEI, per germline. This CDR3 is built from 16 residues. CDR3 sequence reads: CASRHFDSIAKNIQYF. Here the CDR3 DNA reads TGTGCCAGCAGACACTTTGATAGCATAGCCAAAAACATTCAGTACTTC.

J is TRBJ2-5 and V is TRBV11-2; D is possibly TRBD1 (5 bases). Per germline, CDR1 SGHAT and CDR2 FQNNGV. The V end was cut by 0 bases, the J end by 1 base, with 12 bases between. CDR3 length equals 16 residues. CDR3 region: CASSLDQDRLQETQYF. The CDR3 bases are TGTGCCAGCAGCTTAGACCAAGACAGACTCCAAGAGACCCAGTACTTC.

The J gene is TRBJ2-2, the V gene TRBV5-1; 12 bases are shared with TRBD2. V lost 4 bases, J lost 6 bases, and 4 bases stayed unmatched. Germline loops: CDR1 SGHRS, CDR2 YFSETQ. CDR3 length: 15 residues. The CDR3 region is CASSLTSGGAGELFF. CDR3 DNA: TGCGCCAGCAGCCTGACTAGCGGGGGTGCCGGGGAGCTGTTTTTT.

The rearrangement joins TRBV7-2 to TRBJ1-2; D is possibly TRBD1 (6 bases). The CDR3 covers 13 residues. V shed 8 bases and J shed 3 bases, with 13 bases lying between them. Germline V gene lookup returns CDR1 SGHTA and CDR2 FQGNSA. The CDR3 DNA follows: TGTGCCAGCTCGACAGGCGTGGACTATGGCTACACCTTC. This codes for CASSTGVDYGYTF.

Concerning this clone itself: Within the sample, other DNA sequences also encode this same CDR3. V is TRBV9 and J is TRBJ1-1; no firm D call. The CDR3 contains 14 residues. Per germline, CDR1 SGDLS and CDR2 YYNGEE. V lost 0 bases to trimming and J lost 1 base, with 7 bases between them. The CDR3 coding sequence is TGTGCCAGCAGCGTAGCCGGGAAGAACACTGAAGCTTTCTTT. This gives the protein CASSVAGKNTEAFF.

The V call is TRBV2, the J call TRBJ2-1, with 7 positions matching TRBD2. This CDR3 comprises 14 residues. J was trimmed by 4 bases and V by 2 bases; bases with no gene match: 2. Germline loops: CDR1 SNHLY, CDR2 FYNNEI. The CDR3 reads CASSENGGYNEQFF. The CDR3 nucleotides are TGTGCCAGCAGTGAAAACGGGGGGTACAATGAGCAGTTCTTC. Drawing the rest from reference TRBV2 and TRBJ2-1, the complete variable domain is EPEVTQTPSHQVTQMGQEVILRCVPISNHLYFYWYRQILGQKVEFLVSFYNNEISEKSEIFDDQFSVERPDGSNFTLKIRSTKLEDSAMYFCASSENGGYNEQFFGPGTRLTVL.

The V gene is TRBV5-4, the J gene TRBJ1-1; the match to TRBD1 covers 12 bases. The V gene end was trimmed by 4 bases and the J gene end by 5 bases; junction bases not matched to a gene: 15. CDR3 size: 18 residues. Looked up from germline, CDR1 is SGHNT and CDR2 is YYREEE (reference sequence). For the CDR3, the DNA is TGTGCCAGCAGCAGGCCGGGACAGGGGGCGCGTGGGGAAACTGAAGCTTTCTTT. It codes for CASSRPGQGARGETEAFF.

V and J are TRBV21-1 and TRBJ1-1; the table's D gene call, TRBD1, was not cross checked with the DNA. TRBV21-1 is a documented pseudogene. The CDR3 is 14 amino acids. The CDR3 loop is CASSKAGRGAEAFF. The CDR3 bases are TGTGCCAGCAGCAAAGCGGGCAGGGGGGCTGAAGCTTTCTTT.

CDR3 amino acids: CASSPRRQNTEAFF. The CDR3 DNA reads as TGTGCCAGCAGTCCCCGGCGGCAGAACACTGAAGCTTTCTTT. The chain combines TRBV2 with TRBJ1-1; D is unclear. Trimming took 5 bases from V and 1 from J, leaving 11 bases between them. This CDR3 region has 14 residues. Germline V gene lookup returns CDR1 SNHLY and CDR2 FYNNEI.

This clone has a handful of counts. The chain uses TRBV4-1 and TRBJ1-5; a weak D match, TRBD1 (6 bases). Trimming cost V 0 bases and J 3 bases, with 9 bases left between them. The germline V gene encodes CDR1 MGHRA and CDR2 YSYEKL. The CDR3 contains 15 residues. This CDR3 is CASSQDGTNNQPQHF. The CDR3 bases are TGCGCCAGCAGCCAAGATGGGACAAACAATCAGCCCCAGCATTTT.

The genes are TRBV3-1 (or the pseudogene TRBV3-2) and TRBJ2-5; D may be TRBD1 (5 bases). CDR1 and CDR2 from the germline V gene are LGHDT and YNNKEL (reference sequence). V was trimmed by 6 bases and J by 1 base, leaving 12 bases between them. There are 14 residues in the CDR3. The CDR3 protein is CASRLGHLQETQYF. The CDR3 DNA follows: TGTGCCAGCAGACTCGGACATCTCCAAGAGACCCAGTACTTC.

In regard to this clone: Distinct nucleotide sequences in the sample also encode this CDR3. V and J are TRBV18 and TRBJ1-1; TRBD1 is a possible D gene (5 bases). There are 12 residues in the CDR3. V was shortened by 3 bases and J by 7 bases, with 9 bases between the two germline ends. The germline V gene encodes CDR1 KGHSH and CDR2 LQKENI. Written as DNA, the CDR3 is TGTGCCAGCTCACCGGGAAGGGGTGAAGCTTTCTTT. This codes for CASSPGRGEAFF. The full variable domain, in which reference TRBV18 and TRBJ1-1 provide the parts outside the CDR3, is NAGVMQNPRHLVRRRGQEARLRCSPMKGHSHVYWYRQLPEEGLKFMVYLQKENIIDESGMPKERFSAEFPKEGPSILRIQQVVRGDSAAYFCASSPGRGEAFFGQGTRLTVV.

The rearrangement links TRBV5-4 to TRBJ2-1; 8 nucleotides align to TRBD1. CDR1 and CDR2 (germline): SGHNT, YYREEE (reference sequence). V lost 0 bases, J lost 8 bases, and 7 bases stayed unmatched. The CDR3 has 15 residues. The CDR3 loop reads CASSLAGGGADEQFF. The CDR3 DNA reads TGTGCCAGCAGCTTGGCAGGGGGCGGAGCGGATGAGCAGTTCTTC. The whole variable domain, filled in from reference TRBV5-4 and TRBJ2-1, reads ETGVTQSPTHLIKTRGQQVTLRCSSQSGHNTVSWYQQALGQGPQFIFQYYREEENGRGNFPPRFSGLQFPNYSSELNVNALELDDSALYLCASSLAGGGADEQFFGPGTRLTVL.

The rearrangement uses TRBV9 and TRBJ1-4; perhaps TRBD1 as D (5 bases). The V end lost 0 bases, the J end lost 0 bases, and 6 bases lay between the germline ends. The CDR3 spans 15 residues. Germline loops: CDR1 SGDLS, CDR2 YYNGEE. The CDR3 sequence is CASSVGGTTNEKLFF. CDR3 bases: TGTGCCAGCAGCGTAGGGGGCACAACTAATGAAAAACTGTTTTTT.

The CDR3 coding sequence is TGTGCCAGTAAAAAATCCGGGGGAAGCTCCTACGAGCAGTACTTC. Translated, it gives CASKKSGGSSYEQYF. This chain links TRBV19 with TRBJ2-7; D is perhaps TRBD2 (6 bases). The CDR3 spans 15 residues. Looked up from germline, CDR1 is LNHDA and CDR2 is SQIVND (reference sequence). Trimming cost V 7 bases and J 0 bases, with 16 bases left between them.

V and J are TRBV4-3 and TRBJ1-2, with a tentative D call TRBD1 (6 bases). V lost 1 base and J lost 4, with 10 bases in between. CDR3 length equals 14 residues. Germline V gene lookup returns CDR1 LGHNA and CDR2 YSLEER. The CDR3 spells CASSQVWGPYGYTF. CDR3 DNA: TGCGCCAGCAGCCAAGTCTGGGGGCCCTATGGCTACACCTTC.

This clone was seen just once. The chain uses TRBV18 and TRBJ1-1, with 8 positions matching TRBD1. The CDR3 consists of 15 residues. V lost 4 bases, J lost 0 bases, and 4 bases stayed unmatched. Looked up from germline, CDR1 is KGHSH and CDR2 is LQKENI. CDR3 DNA sequence: TGTGCCAGCTCACTCGCAGGGGGCCTGAACACTGAAGCTTTCTTT. This codes for CASSLAGGLNTEAFF.

The sample holds a few counts of this clone. This rearrangement joins TRBV5-1 to TRBJ1-5; 9 bases agree with TRBD1. J was trimmed by 6 bases and V by 4 bases; bases with no gene match: 8. Germline CDR1 SGHRS, CDR2 YFSETQ. The CDR3 length is 15 residues. The CDR3 spells CASSPTGTGSQPQHF. DNA for the CDR3: TGCGCCAGCAGCCCAACCGGGACAGGGAGTCAGCCCCAGCATTTT.

The CDR3 here is CASSRGTGGTGELFF. The CDR3 coding sequence is TGTGCCAGCAGCCGCGGGACAGGGGGGACCGGGGAGCTGTTTTTT. The chain recombines TRBV3-1 (or the pseudogene TRBV3-2) with TRBJ2-2; 11 bases fit TRBD1. The germline gives CDR1 LGHDT, CDR2 YNNKEL (reference sequence). This CDR3 is built from 15 residues. Trimming at V came to 4 bases and at J to 5 bases, leaving 3 bases not matched to a gene.

The CDR3 DNA follows: TGCAGCGTTGCACAGGCAACTAATGAAAAACTGTTTTTT. It is translated as CSVAQATNEKLFF. The chain couples TRBV29-1 to TRBJ1-4, with D possibly being TRBD1 (5 bases). CDR1 SQVTM and CDR2 ANQGSEA come from the germline V gene. With 4 bases removed from V and 0 bases from J, the gap between germline ends came to 6 bases. The CDR3 runs to 13 residues. The full variable domain, completed using reference TRBV29-1 and TRBJ1-4, is SAVISQKPSRDICQRGTSLTIQCQVDSQVTMMFWYRQQPGQSLTLIATANQGSEATYESGFVIDKFPISRPNLTFSTLTVSNMSPEDSSIYLCSVAQATNEKLFFGSGTQLSVL.